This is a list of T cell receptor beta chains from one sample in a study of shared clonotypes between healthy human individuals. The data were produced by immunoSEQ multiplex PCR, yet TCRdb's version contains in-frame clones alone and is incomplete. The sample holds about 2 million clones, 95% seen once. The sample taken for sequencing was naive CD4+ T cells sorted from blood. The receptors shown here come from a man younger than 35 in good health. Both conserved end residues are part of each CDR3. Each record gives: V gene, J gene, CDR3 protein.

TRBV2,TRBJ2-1,CATKLNAWRTVYNEQFF
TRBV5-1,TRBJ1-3,CASSREWGSGNTIYF
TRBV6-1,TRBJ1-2,CASSEAGLLYTF
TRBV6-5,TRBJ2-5,CASRPGGGQETQYF
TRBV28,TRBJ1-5,CATLPRTGQLNQPQHF
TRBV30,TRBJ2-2,CAWRWGTGELFF
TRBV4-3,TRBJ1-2,CASSQGDRGHSDGYTF
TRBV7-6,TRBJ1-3,CASSLQGSNTIYF
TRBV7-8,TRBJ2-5,CASSLVGTVQETQYF
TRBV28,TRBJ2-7,CASQGVYEQYF
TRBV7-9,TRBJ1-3,CVAPETGRGSGNTIYF
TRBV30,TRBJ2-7,CAWTRGSEQYF
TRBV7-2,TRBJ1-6,CASSAGGQAYNSPLHF
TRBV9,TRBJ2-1,CASSAGGGYNEQFF
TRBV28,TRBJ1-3,CASRGNTIYF
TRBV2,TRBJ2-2,CASSGEGSGELFF
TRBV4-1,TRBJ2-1,CASSQQGTSVNEQFF
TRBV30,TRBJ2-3,CAWSVINRGPTDTQYF
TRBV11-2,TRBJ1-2,CASSLDFGGLNYGYTF
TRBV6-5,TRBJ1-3,CASSYSQGVGNTIYF
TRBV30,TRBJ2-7,CAWSVGVVYEQYF
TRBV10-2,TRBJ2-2,CASRGQGTGELFF
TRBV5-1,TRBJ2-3,CASSHGQGTDTQYF
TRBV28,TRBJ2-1,CASRPSGGQEFF
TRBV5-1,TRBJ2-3,CASSPGLADSTDTQYF
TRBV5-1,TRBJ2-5,CASRNEGTEQETQYF
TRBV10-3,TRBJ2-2,CASGQGGTGELFF
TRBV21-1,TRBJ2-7,CASSKIGREGSYEQYF
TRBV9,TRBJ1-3,CASSRQASGNTIYF
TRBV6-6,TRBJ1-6,CASSGRRDSANSPLHF
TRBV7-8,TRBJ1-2,CASSLVLENGYTF
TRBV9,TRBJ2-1,CASSGPGTSGRPYNEQFF